This T cell receptor (beta chain) comes out of a study of T cell responses to AZD1222 COVID-19 vaccine. Produced via immunoSEQ multiplex PCR; TCRdb's table is partial and in-frame only. The data show under 150,000 clones, roughly 90% seen once. Germline V gene lookup returns CDR1 MDHEN and CDR2 SYDVKM. The CDR3 length is 13 residues. Trimming removed 10 bases at V and 0 bases at J, with 12 bases between. This chain joins TRBV28 and TRBJ1-2; D is uncertain. This receptor was taken from an adult in good health. The sample in question was peripheral blood, obtained on day 0 of AZD1222 vaccination. For the CDR3, the DNA is TGTGCCACCAACCCCGGAGCTAACTATGGCTACACCTTC. Amino acids: CATNPGANYGYTF.